The source of this T cell receptor (beta chain) is a study of T cell responses to AZD1222 COVID-19 vaccine. Across the whole study: Pooled samples include second doses given at about 4 or 12 weeks.

The CDR3 has 17 residues. With 6 bases removed from V and 3 bases from J, the gap between germline ends came to 23 bases. Germline V gene lookup returns CDR1 ENHRY and CDR2 SYGVKD. In regard to this clone: Its antigen is unidentified.

TCRdb's copy holds only in-frame clones and misses some; the assay was immunoSEQ multiplex PCR. The sample records 120,000 to 150,000 clones, approximately 94% being singletons. Study results and limitations: Reportedly, nearly half the spike-specific TCRs target unmutated variant regions. Across spike, vaccine-associated CD4 TCRs were found, dominant at 160-218 and 743-854.

The origin of this receptor is an adult in good health. This chain uses TRBV10-3 with TRBJ1-2; D possibly corresponds to TRBD1 (6 bases). The specimen was peripheral blood, collected on day 0 of AZD1222 vaccination. The CDR3 region is CAIRRARGAGIDYGYTF. CDR3 coding DNA: TGTGCCATCAGGAGAGCGCGGGGGGCCGGGATAGACTATGGCTACACCTTC.